This paragraph reports one T cell receptor (beta chain). Trimming took off 2 bases at V and 4 bases at J, with 17 bases between the two ends. The germline V gene has CDR1 KGHSH and CDR2 LQKENI. This CDR3 has 16 residues. The data originate from a study of blood T cell repertoires in COVID-19. Looking at the study overall: PBMCs, B-cell-depleted T cells, or T cells were the source of the cDNA or gDNA that made up the material.

Authors' methods: Reference gene primer amplification in the assay estimated nucleated cell counts. Measured with immunoSEQ multiplex PCR; TCRdb has only the in-frame clones, and not every one. V and J calls and clone size are given by that table; D and trimming were obtained from the DNA. The data hold more than 65,000 clones, with 60% to 80% observed a single time. This clonotype was obtained from a woman aged 60-75 years with acute or convalescent COVID-19. This chain connects TRBV18 to TRBJ1-1; D is perhaps TRBD1 (5 bases). The sample consisted of peripheral blood. CDR3 region: CASSPDVAGKGTEAFF. CDR3 DNA sequence: TGTGCCAGCTCACCAGATGTCGCAGGGAAAGGCACTGAAGCTTTCTTT.